Below are 12 T cell receptor beta chains sequenced from a single sample in a study of neoadjuvant anti-PD-1 for oral cavity cancer. As to time point: after neoadjuvant nivolumab, at surgical resection. Libraries were prepared by immunoSEQ multiplex PCR; TCRdb keeps only in-frame clonotypes and omits some of them. The sample has approximately 42,000 clones; 60% to 80% are singletons. Sample: PBMCs, taken after nivolumab (anti-PD-1) treatment. The receptors derive from a person between 40 and 85 years old with oral cavity squamous cell carcinoma.

The chain couples TRBV5-1 to TRBJ1-6; 12 bases match TRBD1. V lost 6 bases to trimming and J lost 4 bases; unmatched junction nucleotides: 5. The length of the CDR3 is 16 residues. Germline V lookup: CDR1 SGHRS, CDR2 YFSETQ. The CDR3 sequence is CASKGQGASYNSPLHF. The CDR3 region has the DNA TGCGCCAGCAAGGGACAGGGGGCTTCTTATAATTCACCCCTCCACTTT. Filled out from reference TRBV5-1 and TRBJ1-6, the complete variable domain reads KAGVTQTPRYLIKTRGQQVTLSCSPISGHRSVSWYQQTPGQGLQFLFEYFSETQRNKGNFPGRFSGRQFSNSRSEMNVSTLELGDSALYLCASKGQGASYNSPLHFGNGTRLTVT.

The gene calls are TRBV30 and TRBJ1-2, with D unclear. Deletions cut 1 base from V and 2 bases from J, with 14 bases between. This CDR3 comprises 15 residues. In germline, CDR1 is GTSNPN, CDR2 SVGIG (reference sequence). The CDR3 sequence is CAWSAPGLPNYGYTF. In nucleotides, the CDR3 is TGTGCCTGGAGTGCACCCGGACTACCCAACTATGGCTACACCTTC.

A few counts support this clone. The V and J genes are TRBV5-1 and TRBJ2-3; possibly TRBD1 for D (6 bases). The germline gives CDR1 SGHRS, CDR2 YFSETQ. The V and J ends lost 0 bases and 4 bases respectively, with 9 bases between them. The CDR3 has 14 amino acids. The CDR3 spells CASSLGGPADTQYF. CDR3 DNA sequence: TGCGCCAGCAGCTTGGGGGGGCCAGCAGATACGCAGTATTTT.

This chain links TRBV2 with TRBJ2-3; TRBD2 might be the D (7 bases). CDR1 SNHLY and CDR2 FYNNEI come from the germline V gene. Trimming left V 7 bases short and J 4 bases short, with 15 bases between. The CDR3 contains 14 residues. The DNA of the CDR3 is TGTGCCAGCATCGGGGGCGGGGGCGCAGATACGCAGTATTTT. This translates into CASIGGGGADTQYF.

J is TRBJ1-2 and V is TRBV30; 8 bases align to TRBD1. The junction had 5 bases not matched to a gene; V was cut back by 1 base and J by 7 bases. The germline V gene encodes CDR1 GTSNPN and CDR2 SVGIG (reference sequence). The CDR3 covers 13 residues. DNA of the CDR3: TGTGCCTGGAGTGCGACAGGGGTCTCTGGCTACACCTTC. Amino acids: CAWSATGVSGYTF.

The genes are TRBV6-1 and TRBJ2-7; tentatively, D is TRBD2 (6 bases). V was cut by 5 bases and J by 7 bases, with 15 bases left in between. Germline CDR1 and CDR2: MNHNS and SASEGT. The CDR3 loop spans 13 amino acids. This chain's CDR3 is CASSLREFREQYF. DNA for the CDR3: TGTGCCAGCAGTTTGCGGGAATTCCGGGAGCAGTACTTC.

This clone appeared a few times. This rearrangement joins TRBV5-1 to TRBJ1-4; no firm D call. The germline V and J ends were trimmed by 5 bases and 7 bases, with 24 bases remaining between them. From germline, CDR1 is SGHRS and CDR2 YFSETQ. This CDR3 region has 17 residues. The DNA for the CDR3 is TGCGCCAGCAGGCCCAGCGGTCTGACCCTCCGTGGTGAAAAACTGTTTTTT. Translation gives CASRPSGLTLRGEKLFF.

In the case of this clone: Other DNA sequences from this sample encode an identical CDR3 as well. J is TRBJ2-3 and V is TRBV7-9; TRBD2 agrees at 11 bases. This CDR3 is built from 15 residues. V shed 1 base and J 3 bases; nucleotides not matched to a gene: 0. Looked up from germline, CDR1 is SEHNR and CDR2 is FQNEAQ (reference sequence). The CDR3 spells CASSLGTSGTDTQYF. DNA of the CDR3: TGTGCCAGCAGCTTAGGGACTAGCGGGACAGATACGCAGTATTTT.

V is TRBV19 and J is TRBJ1-2; D remains unclear. Looked up from germline, CDR1 is LNHDA and CDR2 is SQIVND (reference sequence). Trimming removed 6 bases from V and 4 bases from J, with 18 bases in between. CDR3 size: 15 residues. CDR3 amino acids: CASRLLRSAGYGYTF. The CDR3 DNA reads TGTGCCAGTAGATTGCTGCGTAGCGCTGGCTATGGCTACACCTTC. The variable domain in full, with the rest retrieved from reference TRBV19 and TRBJ1-2, is DGGITQSPKYLFRKEGQNVTLSCEQNLNHDAMYWYRQDPGQGLRLIYYSQIVNDFQKGDIAEGYSVSREKKESFPLTVTSAQKNPTAFYLCASRLLRSAGYGYTFGSGTRLTVV.

V is TRBV5-1 and J is TRBJ1-5; TRBD1 matches at 9 bases. The CDR3 loop spans 15 amino acids. The germline CDR1 and CDR2 sequences are SGHRS and YFSETQ. Trimming removed 3 bases from V and 4 bases from J; junction bases left unmatched: 5. CDR3 amino acids: CASSWTGDGNQPQHF. CDR3 bases: TGCGCCAGCAGCTGGACAGGGGATGGTAATCAGCCCCAGCATTTT.

A single count supports this clone. This chain uses TRBV11-2 with TRBJ2-7, with D possibly matching TRBD1 (6 bases). The V gene lost 5 bases and the J gene lost 6 bases, with 20 bases spanning the gap. This CDR3 is 15 amino acids long. The V gene's germline CDR1 is SGHAT and CDR2 FQNNGV. CDR3 bases: TGTGCCAGCAGCCCCCGGGACAACCTAGCTCCCGAGCAGTACTTC. Translation gives CASSPRDNLAPEQYF.

The genes are TRBV7-9 and TRBJ1-2, with D maybe TRBD1 (6 bases). Germline lookup yields CDR1 SEHNR and CDR2 FQNEAQ (reference sequence). With 5 bases removed from V and 1 base from J, the gap between germline ends came to 14 bases. CDR3 size: 15 residues. The CDR3 here is CASSPRQDFNYGYTF. Here the CDR3 DNA reads TGTGCCAGCAGCCCTAGACAGGACTTTAACTATGGCTACACCTTC.